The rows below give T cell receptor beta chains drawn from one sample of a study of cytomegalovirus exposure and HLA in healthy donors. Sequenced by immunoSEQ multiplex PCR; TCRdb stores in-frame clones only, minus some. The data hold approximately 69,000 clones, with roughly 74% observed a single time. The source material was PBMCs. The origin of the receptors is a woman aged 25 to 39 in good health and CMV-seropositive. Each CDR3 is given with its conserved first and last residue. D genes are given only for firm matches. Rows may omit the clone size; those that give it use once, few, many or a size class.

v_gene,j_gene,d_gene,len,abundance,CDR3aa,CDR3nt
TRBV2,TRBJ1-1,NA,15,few,CASSVSGQGNTEAFF,TGTGCCAGCAGTGTCTCGGGTCAGGGAAACACTGAAGCTTTCTTT
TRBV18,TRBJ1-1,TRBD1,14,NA,CASSPTGGNTEAFF,TGTGCCAGCTCACCAACAGGGGGGAACACTGAAGCTTTCTTT
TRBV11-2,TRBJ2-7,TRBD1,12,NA,CASSHQTGNRDF,TGTGCCAGCAGCCACCAGACAGGGAATAGGGACTTC
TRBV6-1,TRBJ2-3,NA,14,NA,CASTKGRDADTQYF,TGTGCCAGCACCAAGGGGCGGGACGCAGATACGCAGTATTTT
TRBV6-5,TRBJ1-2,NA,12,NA,CASRGTDYGYTF,TGTGCCAGCAGGGGTACAGACTATGGCTACACCTTC
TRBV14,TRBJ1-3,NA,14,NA,CASSRGGTGNTIYF,TGTGCCAGCAGCCGAGGGGGAACTGGAAACACCATATATTTT
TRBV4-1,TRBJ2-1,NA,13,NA,CASSQFTGNEQFF,TGCGCCAGCAGCCAATTTACGGGCAATGAGCAGTTCTTC
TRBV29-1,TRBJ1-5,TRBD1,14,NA,CSVRTGGKNQPQHF,TGCAGCGTAAGGACAGGGGGGAAAAATCAGCCCCAGCATTTT
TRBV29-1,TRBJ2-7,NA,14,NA,CSVQGGTRTREQYF,TGCAGCGTTCAAGGTGGGACAAGAACACGAGAGCAGTACTTC
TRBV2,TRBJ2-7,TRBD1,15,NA,CASSERDRVIYEQYF,TGTGCCAGCAGTGAAAGGGACAGGGTGATCTACGAGCAGTACTTC
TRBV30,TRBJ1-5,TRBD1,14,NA,CAYTGQGGVWPQHF,TGTGCCTATACGGGACAGGGTGGAGTTTGGCCCCAGCATTTT
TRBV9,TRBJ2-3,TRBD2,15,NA,CASSVASGTTDTQYF,TGTGCCAGCAGCGTAGCTAGCGGGACAACAGATACGCAGTATTTT
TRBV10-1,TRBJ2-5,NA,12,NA,CASSGTGKTQYF,TGCGCCAGCAGTGGGACTGGAAAGACCCAGTACTTC
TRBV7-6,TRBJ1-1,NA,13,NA,CASSLAMNTEAFF,TGTGCCAGCAGCCTCGCGATGAACACTGAAGCTTTCTTT
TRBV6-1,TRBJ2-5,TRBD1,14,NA,CASRTGTGAETQYF,TGTGCCAGCAGGACCGGGACAGGGGCAGAGACCCAGTACTTC
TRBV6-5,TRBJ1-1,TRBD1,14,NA,CASSYDRGYTEAFF,TGTGCCAGCAGTTACGACAGGGGTTACACTGAAGCTTTCTTT
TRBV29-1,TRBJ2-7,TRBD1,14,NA,CSVRGGTGSYEQYF,TGCAGCGTCCGTGGGGGGACAGGAAGCTACGAGCAGTACTTC
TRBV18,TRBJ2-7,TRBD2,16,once,CASSYPPGLAVHEQYF,TGTGCCAGCTCCTATCCCCCGGGACTAGCGGTTCACGAGCAGTACTTC
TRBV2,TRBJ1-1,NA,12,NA,CASSVRGTEAFF,TGTGCCAGCAGCGTCCGGGGGACTGAAGCTTTCTTT
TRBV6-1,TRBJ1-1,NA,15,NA,CASREGNRGSTEAFF,TGTGCCAGCAGGGAGGGGAATAGAGGGAGCACTGAAGCTTTCTTT
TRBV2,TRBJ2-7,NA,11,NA,CASSVVYEQYF,TGTGCCAGCAGTGTCGTCTACGAGCAGTACTTC
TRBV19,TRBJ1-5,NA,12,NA,CASSGGNQPQHF,TGTGCCAGTAGTGGAGGGAATCAGCCCCAGCATTTT
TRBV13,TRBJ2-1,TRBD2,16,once,CASSRRLAGEGDEQFF,TGTGCCAGCAGCCGCCGGCTAGCGGGGGAGGGTGATGAGCAGTTCTTC
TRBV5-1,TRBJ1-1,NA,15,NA,CASSPGVLRNTEAFF,TGCGCCAGCAGCCCCGGGGTTTTGAGGAACACTGAAGCTTTCTTT
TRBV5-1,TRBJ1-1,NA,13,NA,CASSASGDTEAFF,TGCGCCAGCAGCGCTTCAGGGGACACTGAAGCTTTCTTT
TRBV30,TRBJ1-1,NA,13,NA,CAWIPQGGTEAFF,TGTGCCTGGATACCACAGGGTGGGACTGAAGCTTTCTTT
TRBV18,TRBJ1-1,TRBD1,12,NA,CASSSDRAEAFF,TGTGCCAGCTCGTCTGACAGGGCTGAAGCTTTCTTT
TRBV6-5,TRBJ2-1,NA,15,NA,CASSFSGEVRNEQFF,TGTGCCAGCAGTTTTTCGGGAGAGGTTAGGAATGAGCAGTTCTTC
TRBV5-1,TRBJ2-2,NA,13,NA,CASSQQGTGELFF,TGCGCCAGCAGTCAGCAGGGCACCGGGGAGCTGTTTTTT
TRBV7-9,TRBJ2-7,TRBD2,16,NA,CASSLDISGRSYEQYF,TGTGCCAGCAGCTTAGATATTAGCGGGAGATCCTACGAGCAGTACTTC
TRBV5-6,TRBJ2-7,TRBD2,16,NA,CASSSIVPSGSPEQYF,TGTGCCAGCAGCTCCATCGTCCCTAGCGGGAGCCCCGAGCAGTACTTC
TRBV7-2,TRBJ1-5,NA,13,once,CASSMTVNQPQHF,TGTGCCAGCAGCATGACAGTCAATCAGCCCCAGCATTTT
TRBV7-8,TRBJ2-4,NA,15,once,CASSPNQGAKNIQYF,TGTGCCAGCAGCCCAAACCAGGGGGCCAAAAACATTCAGTACTTC
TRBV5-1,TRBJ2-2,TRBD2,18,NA,CASTRLAGGPFRSGELFF,TGCGCCAGCACCAGACTAGCGGGAGGGCCTTTTAGGAGCGGGGAGCTGTTTTTT
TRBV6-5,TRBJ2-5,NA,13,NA,CASSYETEETQYF,TGTGCCAGCAGTTACGAGACAGAAGAGACCCAGTACTTC
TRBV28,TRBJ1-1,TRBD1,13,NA,CASSHRGRTEAFF,TGTGCCAGCAGTCACAGGGGCCGGACTGAAGCTTTCTTT
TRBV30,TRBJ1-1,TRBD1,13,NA,CAWSKTGTTEAFF,TGTGCCTGGAGTAAGACAGGGACCACTGAAGCTTTCTTT
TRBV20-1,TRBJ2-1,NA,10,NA,CRADREAQFF,TGCAGGGCTGACAGGGAGGCGCAGTTCTTC
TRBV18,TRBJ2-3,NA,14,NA,CASSPVGVADTQYF,TGTGCCAGCTCGCCGGTAGGGGTAGCAGATACGCAGTATTTT
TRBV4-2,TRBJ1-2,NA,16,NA,CASSHPDLDKNYGYTF,TGTGCCAGCAGCCACCCAGACCTGGACAAGAACTATGGCTACACCTTC
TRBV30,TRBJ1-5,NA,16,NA,CAWSAGRVRLGQPQHF,TGTGCCTGGAGTGCGGGCAGGGTGAGACTCGGTCAGCCCCAGCATTTT
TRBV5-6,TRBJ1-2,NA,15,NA,CASRPPGVPNYGYTF,TGTGCCAGCAGACCTCCAGGGGTCCCTAACTATGGCTACACCTTC
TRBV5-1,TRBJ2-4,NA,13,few,CASSLDQGGIQYF,TGCGCCAGCAGCTTGGATCAGGGGGGCATTCAGTACTTC
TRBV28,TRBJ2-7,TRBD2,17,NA,CASSFRGGLAGGYEQYF,TGTGCCAGCAGTTTTAGGGGCGGACTAGCGGGAGGCTACGAGCAGTACTTC
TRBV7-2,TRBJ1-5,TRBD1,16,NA,CASKGQGAGGNQPQHF,TGTGCCAGCAAGGGACAGGGGGCTGGAGGCAATCAGCCCCAGCATTTT
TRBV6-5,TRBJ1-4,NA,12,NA,CASSYTGEKLFF,TGTGCCAGCAGTTATACGGGTGAAAAACTGTTTTTT
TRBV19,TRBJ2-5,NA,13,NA,CASSWGGEETQYF,TGTGCCAGCAGTTGGGGGGGCGAAGAGACCCAGTACTTC
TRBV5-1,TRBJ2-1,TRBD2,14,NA,CASYRTSGSNEQFF,TGCGCCAGCTACAGGACTAGCGGGAGTAATGAGCAGTTCTTC
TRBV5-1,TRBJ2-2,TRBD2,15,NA,CASKLTSGNTGELFF,TGCGCCAGCAAGCTCACTAGCGGGAACACCGGGGAGCTGTTTTTT
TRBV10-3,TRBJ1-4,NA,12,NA,CAISGEGGKLFF,TGTGCCATCAGTGGGGAGGGTGGAAAACTGTTTTTT
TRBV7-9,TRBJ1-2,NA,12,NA,CASSRGIDGYTF,TGTGCCAGCAGCCGGGGTATAGATGGCTACACCTTC
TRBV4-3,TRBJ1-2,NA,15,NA,CASSQAGRDNYGYTF,TGCGCCAGCAGCCAAGCGGGCAGGGATAACTATGGCTACACCTTC
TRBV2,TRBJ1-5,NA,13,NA,CASSDRFNQPQHF,TGTGCCAGCAGTGACAGGTTCAATCAGCCCCAGCATTTT
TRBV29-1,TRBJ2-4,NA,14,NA,CSVEDLVAKNIQYF,TGCAGCGTTGAAGATCTTGTAGCCAAAAACATTCAGTACTTC
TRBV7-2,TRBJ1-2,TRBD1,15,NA,CASSLGTGLYYGYTF,TGTGCCAGCAGCTTGGGGACAGGGTTATACTATGGCTACACCTTC
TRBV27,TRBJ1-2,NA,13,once,CASSLRQGYGYTF,TGTGCCAGCAGTTTAAGGCAGGGGTATGGCTACACCTTC
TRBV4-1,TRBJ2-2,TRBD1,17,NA,CASSQSLEQGAAGELFF,TGCGCCAGCAGCCAATCATTGGAGCAGGGGGCGGCCGGGGAGCTGTTTTTT